Listed here are 19 T cell receptor beta chains from one sample, sequenced in a study of beta chain features in type 1 diabetes. The authors reverse transcribed all of the isolated RNA, so sequencing captured expressed TCRB transcripts. The assay was immunoSEQ multiplex PCR, and TCRdb's table has in-frame clones only and misses some. The table shows fewer than 250,000 clones, with 13% to 15% occurring only once. Sample: naive CD4+ T cells from blood. These receptors all come from a woman aged 40 to 50 in good health.

For this clone: A single base separates this from a much larger clone, so it may be a read error. The V and J genes are TRBV5-6 and TRBJ1-5; D is unclear. V was pared by 4 bases and J by 3 bases, with 5 bases between. Germline CDR1 is SGHDT and CDR2 is YYEEEE. CDR3 length equals 12 residues. The CDR3 is CASSPHNQPQHF. For the CDR3, the DNA is TGTGCCAGCAGCCCACACAATCAGCCCCAGCATTTT.

The chain uses TRBV6-4 and TRBJ2-1; 8 positions agree with TRBD2. Germline V gene data show CDR1 as MRHNA and CDR2 as SNTAGT. This CDR3 is built from 16 residues. V was clipped by 3 bases and J by 8 bases; unmatched bases: 12. CDR3 amino acids: CASSETPAGEVDEQFF. DNA of the CDR3: TGTGCCAGCAGTGAAACACCAGCGGGGGAGGTCGATGAGCAGTTCTTC.

The rearrangement links TRBV5-1 to TRBJ2-1; 8 nucleotides align to TRBD1. V trimming: 0 bases; J trimming: 8 bases; junction bases outside the gene matches: 7. CDR3 size: 15 residues. CDR1 and CDR2 (germline): SGHRS, YFSETQ. In DNA, the CDR3 is TGCGCCAGCAGCTTGGCATGGACAGGGAACCATGAGCAGTTCTTC. Residues: CASSLAWTGNHEQFF.

The CDR3 DNA reads as TGTGCCAGTATACAAGGTTCGGGGGAAAGGCCTTTAAATGAGCAGTTCTTC. Protein sequence: CASIQGSGERPLNEQFF. The V gene is TRBV19, the J gene TRBJ2-1; weak D call: TRBD2 (6 bases). The CDR3 consists of 17 residues. Between the trimmed V and J ends, which lost 7 bases and 7 bases, there was a span of 26 bases. Germline values: CDR1 LNHDA, CDR2 SQIVND (reference sequence).

This clone was picked up a small number of times. V usage is TRBV12-5 and J usage is TRBJ2-7; D remains ambiguous. V was pared by 5 bases and J by 6 bases, with 14 bases between. This CDR3 contains 13 residues. Germline assignment: CDR1 LGHNT and CDR2 FRNRAP. The DNA of the CDR3 is TGTGCTAGTGGTCCCTACCGGCCGGGCGAGCAGTACTTC. This codes for CASGPYRPGEQYF.

V usage is TRBV5-4 and J usage is TRBJ2-7; maybe TRBD1 (6 bases). Trimming shortened V by 4 bases and J by 0 bases, and 17 bases separated the two germline ends. CDR3 length: 16 amino acids. Germline lookup yields CDR1 SGHNT and CDR2 YYREEE (reference sequence). CDR3 DNA sequence: TGTGCCAGCAGCCAAGGTAAAGACAGGAGCTCCTACGAGCAGTACTTC. This sequence encodes CASSQGKDRSSYEQYF.

This clone was seen a few times. The gene calls are TRBV9 and TRBJ2-3, with no clear D. Between the trimmed V and J ends, which lost 0 bases and 0 bases, there was a span of 5 bases. The CDR3 is made up of 14 amino acids. Germline V gene data show CDR1 as SGDLS and CDR2 as YYNGEE. The DNA of the CDR3 is TGTGCCAGCAGCGTAGTTCAGAGCACAGATACGCAGTATTTT. Protein: CASSVVQSTDTQYF. Based on the CDR3 plus reference TRBV9 and TRBJ2-3, the full variable domain is DSGVTQTPKHLITATGQRVTLRCSPRSGDLSVYWYQQSLDQGLQFLIQYYNGEERAKGNILERFSAQQFPDLHSELNLSSLELGDSALYFCASSVVQSTDTQYFGPGTRLTVL.

This clone has more than one count but fewer than ten. The rearrangement links TRBV19 to TRBJ1-6, with 10 positions matching TRBD1. The CDR3 is 16 residues long. CDR1 and CDR2 from the germline V gene are LNHDA and SQIVND (reference sequence). V gave up 4 bases and J gave up 7 bases; unmatched junction bases: 7. DNA of the CDR3: TGTGCCAGTAGTAGGAGGACAGGGGGTGTCAATTCACCCCTCCACTTT. This sequence encodes CASSRRTGGVNSPLHF.

The J gene is TRBJ2-1, the V gene TRBV5-1; TRBD1 matches 10 bases. Germline V gene sequence: CDR1 SGHRS, CDR2 YFSETQ. The trim removed 0 bases at V and 4 bases at J, leaving 13 bases unmatched. The CDR3 is 19 residues long. CDR3 sequence reads: CASSLGAGIGTGAYNEQFF. The CDR3 nucleotides read TGCGCCAGCAGCTTGGGGGCCGGGATCGGGACAGGGGCATACAATGAGCAGTTCTTC.

This clone turned up a few times. The chain couples TRBV25-1 to TRBJ2-7; D possibly corresponds to TRBD2 (7 bases). The CDR3 length is 14 residues. The ends were cut back, 4 bases at V and 4 bases at J, with 14 bases in the middle. CDR1 is MGHDK and CDR2 is SYGVNS in the germline V gene. This chain's CDR3 is CASSAERGAYEQYF. CDR3 bases: TGTGCCAGCAGTGCGGAACGGGGGGCTTACGAGCAGTACTTC.

The sample holds a few counts of this clone. The J gene is TRBJ2-3, the V gene TRBV5-1; a weak D match, TRBD2 (5 bases). This CDR3 spans 14 amino acids. V was clipped by 5 bases and J by 10 bases, with 20 bases between them. Germline lookup yields CDR1 SGHRS and CDR2 YFSETQ. CDR3 protein: CASSNPASTVPQYF. CDR3 bases: TGCGCCAGCAGTAACCCGGCTAGCACCGTTCCGCAGTATTTT.

This clone was seen a few times. The chain links TRBV10-2 to TRBJ1-1, with D possibly matching TRBD1 (5 bases). V shed 7 bases and J shed 4 bases, with 16 bases lying between them. The CDR3 has 14 amino acids. Germline assignment: CDR1 WSHSY and CDR2 SAAADI. The CDR3 reads CASTERGGSTEAFF. The DNA of the CDR3 is TGCGCCAGCACCGAACGTGGGGGGAGCACTGAAGCTTTCTTT.

The V and J genes are TRBV7-2 and TRBJ1-6; perhaps TRBD1 as D (6 bases). Per the germline V gene, CDR1 is SGHTA and CDR2 is FQGNSA. The CDR3 is made up of 14 amino acids. Trimming pared 9 bases from V and 0 bases from J, leaving 9 bases between. The CDR3 loop reads CASPQGSYNSPLHF. The CDR3 DNA reads as TGTGCCAGTCCACAGGGCTCCTATAATTCACCCCTCCACTTT.

The table lists this clone with a few counts. The rearrangement links TRBV6-1 to TRBJ2-5, with D possibly being TRBD1 (6 bases). Per germline, CDR1 MNHNS and CDR2 SASEGT. CDR3 length: 14 amino acids. Trimming removed 6 bases at V and 0 bases at J, with 11 bases between. CDR3 protein: CASRRGTYQETQYF. In DNA, the CDR3 is TGTGCCAGCAGAAGGGGGACATACCAAGAGACCCAGTACTTC.

This clone was found a few times. The rearrangement links TRBV2 to TRBJ1-2; 7 bases are shared with TRBD1. The germline V gene encodes CDR1 SNHLY and CDR2 FYNNEI. Trimming cost V 5 bases and J 1 base; bases outside gene matches: 1. This CDR3 has 13 residues. CDR3 sequence (DNA): TGTGCCAGCAGTCCAGGGGGTAACTATGGCTACACCTTC. Translating it yields CASSPGGNYGYTF. Filled out from reference TRBV2 and TRBJ1-2, the complete variable domain reads EPEVTQTPSHQVTQMGQEVILRCVPISNHLYFYWYRQILGQKVEFLVSFYNNEISEKSEIFDDQFSVERPDGSNFTLKIRSTKLEDSAMYFCASSPGGNYGYTFGSGTRLTVV.

The chain couples TRBV14 to TRBJ2-1; the match to TRBD2 covers 8 bases. The CDR3 has 15 residues. Per the germline V gene, CDR1 is SGHDN and CDR2 is FVKESK. V shed 4 bases, J shed 6 bases, and the junction held 8 bases outside the gene matches. In nucleotides, the CDR3 is TGTGCCAGCAGCCTAACGGGGGGGCCAGGCAATGAGCAGTTCTTC. Residues: CASSLTGGPGNEQFF.

V gene TRBV6-5 combines with J gene TRBJ2-7, with 7 bases that match TRBD2. Trimming cost V 0 bases and J 3 bases; bases outside gene matches: 2. Germline values: CDR1 MNHEY, CDR2 SVGAGI. This CDR3 comprises 14 residues. This chain's CDR3 is CASSYSGLNYEQYF. The DNA of the CDR3 is TGTGCCAGCAGTTACTCGGGACTAAACTACGAGCAGTACTTC.

The chain uses TRBV27 and TRBJ2-1; D is unresolved. This CDR3 has 14 amino acids. Between the trimmed V and J ends, which lost 4 bases and 6 bases, there was a span of 13 bases. CDR1 and CDR2 from the germline V gene are MNHEY and SMNVEV (reference sequence). The CDR3 bases are TGTGCCAGCAGTTATCTAGGCCGAGGCAATGAGCAGTTCTTC. This translates into CASSYLGRGNEQFF.

The chain links TRBV6-5 to TRBJ1-1; a weak D match, TRBD1 (6 bases). The V and J ends lost 2 bases and 4 bases respectively, with 11 bases between them. Germline V lookup: CDR1 MNHEY, CDR2 SVGAGI. This CDR3 is 14 amino acids long. CDR3: CASSYVGGGTEAFF. The CDR3 DNA reads as TGTGCCAGCAGTTACGTAGGGGGTGGCACTGAAGCTTTCTTT.